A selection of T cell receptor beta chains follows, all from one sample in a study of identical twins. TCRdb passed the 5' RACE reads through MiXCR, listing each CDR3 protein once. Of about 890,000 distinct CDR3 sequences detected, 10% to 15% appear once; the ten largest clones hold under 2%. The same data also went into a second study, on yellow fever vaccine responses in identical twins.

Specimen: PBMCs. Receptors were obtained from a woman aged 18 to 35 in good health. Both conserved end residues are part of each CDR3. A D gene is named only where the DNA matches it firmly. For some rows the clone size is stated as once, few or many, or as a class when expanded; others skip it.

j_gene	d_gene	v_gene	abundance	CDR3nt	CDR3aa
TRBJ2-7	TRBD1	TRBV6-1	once	TGTGCCAGCAGTCAAGGACAGGGGCCCCGGGAGCAGTACTTC	CASSQGQGPREQYF
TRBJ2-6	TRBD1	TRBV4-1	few	TGCGCCAGCAGCCAGGGGAGACAGGGGGCGAGGGGGGCCAACGTCCTGACTTTC	CASSQGRQGARGANVLTF
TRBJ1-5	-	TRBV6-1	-	TGTGCCAGCAGTGGTGCCAAGGGAGGGAATCAGCCCCAGCATTTT	CASSGAKGGNQPQHF
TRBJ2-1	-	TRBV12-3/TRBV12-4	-	TGTGCCAGCAGTGGAAAGAGTTACAATGAGCAGTTCTTC	CASSGKSYNEQFF
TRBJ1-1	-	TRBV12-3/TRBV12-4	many	TGTGCCAGCAGTTCGCTCGCGGGGGGGAACACTGAAGCTTTCTTT	CASSSLAGGNTEAFF
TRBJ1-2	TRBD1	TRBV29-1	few	TGCAGCGTCAAGCCTCGACGGACAGGGGAAGATGGCTACACCTTC	CSVKPRRTGEDGYTF
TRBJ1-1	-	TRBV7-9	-	TGTGCCAGCAGCTTAGGACTAAAGGCCTACATGAACACTGAAGCTTTCTTT	CASSLGLKAYMNTEAFF
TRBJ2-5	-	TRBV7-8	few	TGTGCCAGCAGCTTGGTACCGGGACATTCTAAAGAGACCCAGTACTTC	CASSLVPGHSKETQYF
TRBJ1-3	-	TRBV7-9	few	TGTGCCAGCAGCCAGACGACAGGAAACACCATATATTTT	CASSQTTGNTIYF
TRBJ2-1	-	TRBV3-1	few	TGTGCCAGCAGCACCCGACGGGGCAGGGCCGTAGGGGAGCAGTTCTTC	CASSTRRGRAVGEQFF
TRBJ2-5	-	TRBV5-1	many	TGTGCCAGCAGTTTACCGGGTCAAGAGACCCAGTACTTC	CASSLPGQETQYF
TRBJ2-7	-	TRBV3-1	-	TGTGCCAGCAGCCAAGCCTACCGGGACAACTCCTACGAGCAGTACTTC	CASSQAYRDNSYEQYF
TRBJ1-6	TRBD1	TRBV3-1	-	TGTGCCAGCAGCCAAGAGGGACGCAGGGGGCATTCACCCCTCCACTTT	CASSQEGRRGHSPLHF
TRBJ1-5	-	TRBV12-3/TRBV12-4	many	TGTGCCAGCAGTTTGGGTAAAGGGGCAGGTCAGCCCCAGCATTTT	CASSLGKGAGQPQHF
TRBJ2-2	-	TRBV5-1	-	TGCGCCAGCAGCACAGACGGCCTGACGAACACCGGGGAGCTGTTTTTT	CASSTDGLTNTGELFF
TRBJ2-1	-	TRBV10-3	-	TGTGCCATCAGCACGGTGGCTAGCACTAATGAGCAGTTCTTC	CAISTVASTNEQFF
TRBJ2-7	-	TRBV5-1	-	TGCGCCAGCAGCTTGGGCGCAGGAAGGGAGCAGTACTTC	CASSLGAGREQYF
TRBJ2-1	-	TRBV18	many	TGTGCCAGCTCAACACAAGGAGCTGATGAGCAGTTCTTC	CASSTQGADEQFF
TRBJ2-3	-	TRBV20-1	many	TGCAGTGCTAGAGGTCGCATGGCAGCGGATACGCAGTATTTT	CSARGRMAADTQYF
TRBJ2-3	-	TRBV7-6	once	TGTGCCTGCCTAGGGGCAGATACGCAGTATTTT	CACLGADTQYF
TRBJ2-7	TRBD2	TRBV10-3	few	TGTGCCATCAGTGATGGAGTAGCGGGAGAACCCTACGAGCAGTACTTC	CAISDGVAGEPYEQYF
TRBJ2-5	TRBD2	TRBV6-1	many	TGTGCCAGCAGTGAAGCTGCCGGGGGGCAAGAGACCCAGTACTTC	CASSEAAGGQETQYF
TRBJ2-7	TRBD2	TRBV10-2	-	TGCGCCAGCAGTGATTGGGGAGAGCGGGAGGGTACCTACGAGCAGTACTTC	CASSDWGEREGTYEQYF
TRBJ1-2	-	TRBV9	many	TGTGCCAGCAGCCCTCGACAGCCCAACTATGGCTACACCTTC	CASSPRQPNYGYTF
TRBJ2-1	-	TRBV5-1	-	TGCGCCAGCAGCCCGGCCGGGTCGTGGGATGAGCAGTTCTTC	CASSPAGSWDEQFF
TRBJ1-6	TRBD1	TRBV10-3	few	TGTGCCATCAGTGTGTCAGGGGGCGATTCACCCCTCCACTTT	CAISVSGGDSPLHF
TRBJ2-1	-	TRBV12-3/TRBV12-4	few	TGTGCCAGCACGACCGAGCAGGGGGGCAATGAGCAGTTCTTC	CASTTEQGGNEQFF
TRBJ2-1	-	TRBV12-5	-	TGTGCTAGTGGTTTGCCCCCTGGGTTAGATGAGCAGTTCTTC	CASGLPPGLDEQFF
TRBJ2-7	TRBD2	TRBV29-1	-	TGCAGCACGAAGACAGCGGGAAGGTACGAGCAGTACTTC	CSTKTAGRYEQYF
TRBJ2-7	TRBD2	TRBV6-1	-	TGTGCCAGCCGACGGACTAGCGGGAACTACGAGCAGTACTTC	CASRRTSGNYEQYF
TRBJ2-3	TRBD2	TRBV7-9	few	TGTGCCAGCAGCCATCCCCGGGAGGGCCCAAGCACAGATACGCAGTATTTT	CASSHPREGPSTDTQYF
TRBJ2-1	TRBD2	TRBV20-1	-	TGCAGTGCTAGATTGGGACTAGCGTCCTACAATGAGCAGTTCTTC	CSARLGLASYNEQFF
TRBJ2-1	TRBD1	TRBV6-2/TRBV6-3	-	TGTGCCAGCAGTTACGAGACAGGGAGCCCCCCGTCCTACAATGAGCAGTTCTTC	CASSYETGSPPSYNEQFF